This T cell receptor (beta chain) is drawn from a study of shared clonotypes between healthy human individuals. Overall study: Aged 18 to 49, the donors were a couple of women and three men. Study-wide results and caveats: Naive CD4 clonotypes were shared across a handful of donors at 5% to 6%. Generation probabilities of non-shared clonotypes were lower (relative to those shared by all four donors). Generally, estimated richness proved larger in naive subsets than it did in memory subsets.

Data came from immunoSEQ multiplex PCR; TCRdb stores just in-frame clones and leaves some out. Found here are some 2.1 million clones, roughly 95% of them singletons; the top ten hold 0.13%. Between the trimmed V and J ends, which lost 4 bases and 4 bases, there was a span of 13 bases. CDR1 is MNHNS, CDR2 SASEGT, per germline. The CDR3 covers 14 residues. As to this clone: The antigen is unknown.

J is TRBJ2-5 and V is TRBV6-1; perhaps TRBD1 as D (6 bases). The receptor comes from a man between 18 and 35 years old in good health. Sequencing was carried out using naive CD4+ T cells sorted from blood. Subset defined: CD45RA+ positively selected. The CDR3 loop reads CASSGAVGGETQYF. The CDR3 nucleotides read TGTGCCAGCAGTGGGGCGGTAGGGGGAGAGACCCAGTACTTC.